This T cell receptor (beta chain) was sequenced for a study of T-cell memory formation after mild COVID-19. Study summary: TCR clustering was largely donor specific.

MiXCR, applied by TCRdb to the 5' RACE reads, yields one record per CDR3 protein. The profile shows more than 150,000 distinct CDR3 sequences, about 20% of them singletons. This CDR3 contains 16 residues. Germline V gene lookup returns CDR1 MRHNA and CDR2 SNTAGT. V shed 6 bases and J shed 1 base, with 19 bases lying between them. This clonotype is a singleton in its sample. The sequence was collected from an adult woman who had mild COVID-19 (a few samples of this study predate the infection). Cell type and time point are not known. The sequenced sample consisted of PBMCs or a T cell subset sorted from them (not recorded which). V and J are TRBV6-4 and TRBJ2-7; D possibly corresponds to TRBD2 (7 bases). The CDR3, as DNA: TGTGCCAGCAGAGGGTCGGAGGGGGGGCGGTCCTACGAGCAGTACTTC. It encodes CASRGSEGGRSYEQYF.